This TCR beta chain was retrieved from a study of Ad26.COV2.S vaccination and SARS-CoV-2 variants. Study details: Participants got Ad26.COV2.S intramuscularly, once or twice 56 days apart. General study results and limits: Measures of TCR breadth and depth may have fallen short of total T cell responses.

As to this clone: Its specificity is unknown.

CDR1 and CDR2 from the germline V gene are SEHNR and FQNEAQ (reference sequence). Trimming cost V 1 base and J 0 bases, with 7 bases left between them. The CDR3 is 15 amino acids. The treatment is: some 19 received Ad26.COV2.S at low or high dose, single or two shots; roughly 5 received placebo; per-sample allocation not given. Collection of the samples took place on day 63 after the first injection of vaccine or placebo. Wuhan-strain SARS-CoV-2 spike was expressed by the Ad26 vector that made up the vaccine. Assay used: immunoSEQ multiplex PCR; TCRdb lists only in-frame clones, some missing. The sample has about 440,000 clones, 90% seen once.

This chain connects TRBV7-9 to TRBJ2-1; D remains unclear. The receptor was isolated from a person between 18 and 65 years old who received the Ad26.COV2.S COVID-19 vaccine or a placebo. The source was peripheral blood, collected in a trial of Ad26.COV2.S vaccine versus placebo. CDR3 sequence reads: CASSLGLSSYNEQFF. CDR3 DNA: TGTGCCAGCAGCTTAGGCCTCAGCTCCTACAATGAGCAGTTCTTC.